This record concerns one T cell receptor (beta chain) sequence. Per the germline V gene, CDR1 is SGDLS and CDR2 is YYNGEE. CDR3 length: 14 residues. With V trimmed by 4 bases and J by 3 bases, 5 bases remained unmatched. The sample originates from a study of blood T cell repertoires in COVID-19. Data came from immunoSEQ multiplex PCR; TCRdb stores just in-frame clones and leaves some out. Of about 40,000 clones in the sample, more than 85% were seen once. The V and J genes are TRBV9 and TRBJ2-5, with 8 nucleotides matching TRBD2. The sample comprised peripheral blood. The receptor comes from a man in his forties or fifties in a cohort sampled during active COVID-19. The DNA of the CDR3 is TGTGCCAGCAGCCCCTTAGCGGGAAAAGAGACCCAGTACTTC. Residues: CASSPLAGKETQYF.